Shown below are 22 T cell receptor beta chains from a single sample sequenced in a study of CD8+CD57+ T cells in acquired aplastic anemia. The use of genomic DNA as template underpinned the TCR beta VDJ and CDR3 profiling. TCRdb ran MiXCR on the reads and lists one entry per CDR3 protein. The sample shows 62,000 or so distinct CDR3 sequences, around 50% of them seen only once. Sample: sorted CD4+, CD8+, or CD8+CD57+ T cells (not recorded which) from PBMCs. These receptors all stem from a human donor in good health, serving as a control.

This clonotype was seen a handful of times. The chain couples TRBV12-3 or TRBV12-4 to TRBJ2-2, with 7 bases fitting TRBD1. The CDR3 is 19 amino acids. After removal of 6 bases from V and 4 bases from J, the junction contained 20 bases not matched to a gene. CDR3 sequence (DNA): TGTGCCAGCAGGCGTGGGACAGCGACATACAAACCGGGCACCGGGGAGCTGTTTTTT. Protein product: CASRRGTATYKPGTGELFF.

This clonotype was observed at least ten times. The chain is built from TRBV2 and TRBJ2-7; D is unresolved. The CDR3 is 14 residues long. Trimming stripped 6 bases from V and 4 bases from J, with 16 bases between. Per the germline V gene, CDR1 is SNHLY and CDR2 is FYNNEI. The CDR3 is CASRVARKYYEQYF. The CDR3, as DNA: TGTGCCAGCAGGGTTGCCAGAAAATATTACGAGCAGTACTTC.

This clonotype was seen ten or more times. J is TRBJ2-3 and V is TRBV5-4; a weak D match, TRBD2 (5 bases). Trimming removed 1 base from V and 5 bases from J, with 11 bases in between. Germline assignment: CDR1 SGHNT and CDR2 YYREEE (reference sequence). The CDR3 runs 14 residues. The CDR3 region is CASSLNLGLDTQYF. CDR3 coding DNA: TGTGCCAGCAGCTTGAATCTAGGACTAGATACGCAGTATTTT.

This clonotype was seen repeatedly, ten times or more. The chain combines TRBV5-1 with TRBJ2-1; 9 nucleotides align to TRBD2. Germline V gene data show CDR1 as SGHRS and CDR2 as YFSETQ. With V trimmed by 0 bases and J by 7 bases, 17 bases remained unmatched. The CDR3 contains 19 residues. Here the CDR3 reads CASSLGGYSGGPLRNEQFF. DNA for the CDR3: TGCGCCAGCAGCTTGGGGGGATATAGCGGGGGACCCCTGAGGAATGAGCAGTTCTTC.

V gene TRBV3-1 combines with J gene TRBJ1-6, with D unclear. CDR1 is LGHDT, CDR2 YNNKEL, per germline (reference sequence). The CDR3 totals 16 residues. Trimming pared 4 bases from V and 0 bases from J, leaving 10 bases between. The CDR3 loop is CASSPLISSYNSPLHF. CDR3 nucleotides: TGTGCCAGCAGCCCCCTCATAAGCTCCTATAATTCACCCCTCCACTTT.

The rearrangement uses TRBV29-1 and TRBJ2-5; tentatively, D is TRBD1 (6 bases). V lost 5 bases to trimming and J lost 5 bases, with 15 bases between them. Germline loops: CDR1 SQVTM, CDR2 ANQGSEA. The CDR3 extends over 13 amino acids. The CDR3: CSVIGRGHETQYF. The CDR3 nucleotides are TGCAGCGTTATCGGCAGGGGTCACGAGACCCAGTACTTC. Looking up the rest from reference TRBV29-1 and TRBJ2-5 gives the full variable domain: SAVISQKPSRDICQRGTSLTIQCQVDSQVTMMFWYRQQPGQSLTLIATANQGSEATYESGFVIDKFPISRPNLTFSTLTVSNMSPEDSSIYLCSVIGRGHETQYFGPGTRLLVL.

This sequence joins TRBV29-1 and TRBJ1-5, with 11 nucleotides matching TRBD1. V was clipped by 6 bases and J by 4 bases; unmatched bases: 5. Per germline, CDR1 SQVTM and CDR2 ANQGSEA. The CDR3 is 14 residues long. The CDR3 reads CSVGGQGANQPQHF. CDR3 coding DNA: TGCAGCGTGGGAGGACAGGGGGCTAATCAGCCCCAGCATTTT.

This clonotype was seen repeatedly, ten times or more. The J gene is TRBJ2-3, the V gene TRBV7-6; D is undetermined. From germline, CDR1 is SGHVS and CDR2 FNYEAQ. V lost 0 bases and J lost 5, with 6 bases in between. The CDR3 totals 13 residues. CDR3: CASSLAPGDTQYF. In DNA, the CDR3 is TGTGCCAGCAGCTTAGCCCCCGGAGATACGCAGTATTTT.

On this clonotype itself: The junction departs from the called germline gene at one end, perhaps through a read error. This chain connects TRBV7-2 to TRBJ2-7; D is undetermined. Germline V gives CDR1 SGHTA, CDR2 FQGNSA. The CDR3 runs 11 residues. The CDR3 sequence is CASSRSYGQYF. CDR3 DNA: TGTGCCAGCAGTCGCTCCTACGGGCAGTACTTC.

The chain employs TRBV2 and TRBJ2-3, with D possibly being TRBD2 (7 bases). The germline gives CDR1 SNHLY, CDR2 FYNNEI. This CDR3 has 14 amino acids. Deletions cut 9 bases from V and 6 bases from J, with 19 bases between. The CDR3 reads CARTGPSGPDTQYF. CDR3 nucleotide sequence: TGTGCCAGAACAGGGCCTAGCGGACCCGATACGCAGTATTTT.

This clonotype was observed a few times. This chain joins TRBV14 and TRBJ1-5, with 10 positions matching TRBD1. This CDR3 has 21 amino acids. V trimming: 4 bases; J trimming: 6 bases; junction bases outside the gene matches: 24. Germline lookup yields CDR1 SGHDN and CDR2 FVKESK. CDR3 bases: TGTGCCAGCAGCCCAGGATGGGGGACAGGGGCTTATATAGGAATGGGTCAGCCCCAGCATTTT. As protein: CASSPGWGTGAYIGMGQPQHF.

The table lists this clonotype with a few counts. CDR3 protein: CSAVVRVPGNQPQHF. Here the CDR3 DNA reads TGCAGTGCCGTGGTCAGGGTTCCAGGCAATCAGCCCCAGCATTTT. The rearrangement uses TRBV20-1 and TRBJ1-5, with D perhaps matching TRBD1 (5 bases). V was clipped by 6 bases and J by 2 bases, with 17 bases between them. CDR1 is DFQATT, CDR2 SNEGSKA, per germline (reference sequence). The CDR3 is 15 residues long.

CDR3 residues: CATSREGEVTEAFF. CDR3 sequence (DNA): TGTGCCACCAGCAGAGAGGGGGAGGTCACTGAAGCTTTCTTT. This chain joins TRBV15 and TRBJ1-1, with D perhaps matching TRBD1 (5 bases). The CDR3 contains 14 residues. V lost 0 bases to trimming and J lost 4 bases, with 9 bases between them. The germline CDR1 and CDR2 sequences are LNHNV and YYDKDF (reference sequence).

The chain has TRBV5-4 and TRBJ1-6, with D tentatively TRBD1 (6 bases). V lost 2 bases and J lost 7, with 16 bases in between. CDR1 SGHNT and CDR2 YYREEE come from the germline V gene (reference sequence). The CDR3 has 16 amino acids. CDR3 residues: CASSFLGRQGNSPLHF. The CDR3 bases are TGTGCCAGCAGCTTCCTCGGCCGGCAGGGGAATTCACCCCTCCACTTT.

This clonotype came up many times. The chain couples TRBV25-1 to TRBJ1-2, with a possible D match to TRBD1 (5 bases). The ends were cut back, 4 bases at V and 8 bases at J, with 11 bases in the middle. Germline CDR1 and CDR2: MGHDK and SYGVNS. CDR3 length equals 12 residues. Here the CDR3 reads CASSGPGGGYTF. The CDR3 bases are TGTGCCAGCAGTGGCCCCGGGGGGGGCTACACCTTC.

This clonotype was recorded at least ten times. V and J are TRBV11-2 and TRBJ1-1; perhaps TRBD1 as D (5 bases). Germline-derived CDR1 and CDR2 are SGHAT and FQNNGV. The V gene lost 6 bases and the J gene lost 7 bases, with 9 bases spanning the gap. The CDR3 sequence is 11 residues long. Written as DNA, the CDR3 is TGTGCCAGCAGGCAGGGCGTTGAAGCTTTCTTT. This encodes CASRQGVEAFF.

The chain is built from TRBV15 and TRBJ1-4, with 7 bases aligning to TRBD1. Germline loops: CDR1 LNHNV, CDR2 YYDKDF (reference sequence). This CDR3 region has 15 residues. The V segment lost 5 bases and the J segment 5 bases; nucleotides outside the gene matches: 8. The CDR3 region has the DNA TGTGCCACCAGCCTTGACAGGGCCCCCAATGAAAAACTGTTTTTT. The encoded protein is CATSLDRAPNEKLFF.

This chain joins TRBV29-1 and TRBJ1-2; D may be TRBD1 (6 bases). The ends were cut back, 6 bases at V and 0 bases at J, with 14 bases in the middle. The CDR3 loop spans 14 amino acids. The germline V gene encodes CDR1 SQVTM and CDR2 ANQGSEA. This CDR3 reads CSVRGGGSNYGYTF. DNA of the CDR3: TGCAGCGTGAGGGGGGGGGGGTCTAACTATGGCTACACCTTC.

V gene TRBV7-2 combines with J gene TRBJ1-1; TRBD1 matches 8 bases. CDR1 and CDR2 from the germline V gene are SGHTA and FQGNSA. The junction had 2 bases not matched to a gene; V was cut back by 4 bases and J by 1 base. This CDR3 is 14 amino acids long. CDR3 coding DNA: TGTGCCAGCAGCTCACAGGGGGGGAACACTGAAGCTTTCTTT. Translated, it gives CASSSQGGNTEAFF.

The chain couples TRBV2 to TRBJ2-1; 10 bases are a match to TRBD2. Trimming cost V 1 base and J 7 bases; bases outside gene matches: 4. The CDR3 sequence is 15 residues long. Per the germline V gene, CDR1 is SNHLY and CDR2 is FYNNEI. The CDR3 nucleotides read TGTGCCAGCAGTGAAGTGGCTAGCGGGGGTAATGAGCAGTTCTTC. The encoded protein is CASSEVASGGNEQFF.

The V call is TRBV10-3, the J call TRBJ2-7; 8 bases fit TRBD1. Germline CDR1 is ENHRY and CDR2 is SYGVKD. CDR3 length equals 13 residues. After removal of 8 bases from V and 0 bases from J, the junction contained 3 bases not matched to a gene. The CDR3 sequence: CAIRGTGSYEQYF. CDR3 sequence (DNA): TGTGCCATCCGCGGGACAGGCTCCTACGAGCAGTACTTC.

The chain employs TRBV10-3 and TRBJ1-6; TRBD1 aligns across 7 bases. The CDR3 loop spans 16 amino acids. V lost 4 bases to trimming and J lost 9 bases; unmatched junction nucleotides: 12. Looked up from germline, CDR1 is ENHRY and CDR2 is SYGVKD. The CDR3, as DNA: TGTGCCATCAGTGCGGGACAGCCAAAGGAAGGTTCACCCCTCCACTTT. Residues: CAISAGQPKEGSPLHF.